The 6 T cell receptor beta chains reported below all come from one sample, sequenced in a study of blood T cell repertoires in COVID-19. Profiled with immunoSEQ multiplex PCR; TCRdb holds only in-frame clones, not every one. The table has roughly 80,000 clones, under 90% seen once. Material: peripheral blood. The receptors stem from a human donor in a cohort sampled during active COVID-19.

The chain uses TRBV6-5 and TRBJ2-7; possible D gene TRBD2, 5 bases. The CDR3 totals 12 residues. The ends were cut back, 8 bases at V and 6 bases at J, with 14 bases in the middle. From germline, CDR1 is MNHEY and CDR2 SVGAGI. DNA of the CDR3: TGTGCCAGCCGAGGGTCGAAGGGCGAGCAGTACTTC. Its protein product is CASRGSKGEQYF.

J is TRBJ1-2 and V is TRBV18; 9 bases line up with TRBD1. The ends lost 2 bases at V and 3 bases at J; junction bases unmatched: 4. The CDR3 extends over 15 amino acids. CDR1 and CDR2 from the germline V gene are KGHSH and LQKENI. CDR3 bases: TGTGCCAGCTCACCAGCTCGGACAGGGGACTATGGCTACACCTTC. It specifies CASSPARTGDYGYTF.

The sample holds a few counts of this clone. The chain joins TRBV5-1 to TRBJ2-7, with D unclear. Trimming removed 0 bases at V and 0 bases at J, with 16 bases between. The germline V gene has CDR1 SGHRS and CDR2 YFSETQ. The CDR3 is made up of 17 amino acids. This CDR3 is CASSLELARGSSYEQYF. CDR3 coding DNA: TGCGCCAGCAGCTTGGAACTTGCCCGCGGCAGCTCCTACGAGCAGTACTTC.

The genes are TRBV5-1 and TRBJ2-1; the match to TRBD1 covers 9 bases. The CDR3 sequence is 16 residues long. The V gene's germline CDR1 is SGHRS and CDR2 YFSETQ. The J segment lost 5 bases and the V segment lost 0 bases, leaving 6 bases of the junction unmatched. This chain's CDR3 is CASSLDYWTGDNEQFF. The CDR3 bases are TGCGCCAGCAGCTTGGATTACTGGACAGGGGACAATGAGCAGTTCTTC. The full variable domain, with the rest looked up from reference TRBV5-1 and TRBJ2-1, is KAGVTQTPRYLIKTRGQQVTLSCSPISGHRSVSWYQQTPGQGLQFLFEYFSETQRNKGNFPGRFSGRQFSNSRSEMNVSTLELGDSALYLCASSLDYWTGDNEQFFGPGTRLTVL.

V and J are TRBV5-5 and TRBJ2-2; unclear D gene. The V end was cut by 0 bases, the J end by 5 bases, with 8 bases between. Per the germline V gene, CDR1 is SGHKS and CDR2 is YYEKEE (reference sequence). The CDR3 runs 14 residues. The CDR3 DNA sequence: TGTGCCAGCAGCTTGGTCACTTTAACCGGGGAGCTGTTTTTT. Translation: CASSLVTLTGELFF.

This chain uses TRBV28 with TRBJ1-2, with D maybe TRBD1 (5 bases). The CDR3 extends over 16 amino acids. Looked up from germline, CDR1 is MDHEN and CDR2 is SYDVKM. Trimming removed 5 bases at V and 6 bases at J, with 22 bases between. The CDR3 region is CASSPPTSRGRNGYTF. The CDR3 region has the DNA TGTGCCAGCAGTCCCCCCACCTCTAGGGGCCGTAATGGCTACACCTTC.